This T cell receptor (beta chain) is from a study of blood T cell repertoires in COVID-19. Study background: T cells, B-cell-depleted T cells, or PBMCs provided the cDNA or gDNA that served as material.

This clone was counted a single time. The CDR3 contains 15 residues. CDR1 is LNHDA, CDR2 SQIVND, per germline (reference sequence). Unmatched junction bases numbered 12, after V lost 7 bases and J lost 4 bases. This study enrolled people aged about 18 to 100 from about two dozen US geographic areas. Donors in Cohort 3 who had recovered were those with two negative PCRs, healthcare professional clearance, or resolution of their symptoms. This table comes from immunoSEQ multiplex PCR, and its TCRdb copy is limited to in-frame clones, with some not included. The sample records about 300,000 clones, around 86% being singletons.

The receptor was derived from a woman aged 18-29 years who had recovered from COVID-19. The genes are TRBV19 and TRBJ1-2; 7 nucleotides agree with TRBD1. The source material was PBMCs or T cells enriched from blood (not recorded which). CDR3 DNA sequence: TGTGCCAGTACCCTAGGGCAGGGGGTCTCCTATGGCTACACCTTC. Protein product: CASTLGQGVSYGYTF.